The next 32 T cell receptor beta chains were all read from a single sample in a study of CD8 T cells in Susac syndrome. Reverse transcription of roughly 0.45 to 1 ug RNA used random hexamers. MiXCR, run by TCRdb on the immunoSEQ multiplex PCR reads, gives a single entry per CDR3 protein. This sample has roughly 200,000 distinct CDR3 sequences, with roughly 95% found just once. Sequences were obtained from CD4+ T cells from PBMCs. The receptor set was obtained from a human donor in good health.

In DNA form, the CDR3 reads TGTGCCAGCAGCTCGGGACAGGGCCGCTATGGCTACACCTTC. Its protein is CASSSGQGRYGYTF. The chain recombines TRBV7-9 with TRBJ1-2; 9 nucleotides match TRBD1. The CDR3 runs to 14 residues. CDR1 and CDR2 (germline): SEHNR, FQNEAQ (reference sequence). The trim removed 4 bases at V and 4 bases at J, leaving 4 bases unmatched.

In this sample, this clonotype turned up once. The chain combines TRBV4-3 with TRBJ2-1; D might be TRBD1 (6 bases). V dropped 2 bases and J dropped 7 bases, with 15 bases sitting between them. Looked up from germline, CDR1 is LGHNA and CDR2 is YSLEER. The CDR3 runs 15 residues. The chain's CDR3 is CASSQRQVSMNEQFF. CDR3 sequence (DNA): TGCGCCAGCAGCCAAAGACAGGTGTCTATGAATGAGCAGTTCTTC.

The chain uses TRBV5-4 and TRBJ2-7; 9 bases map to TRBD2. Germline lookup yields CDR1 SGHNT and CDR2 YYREEE (reference sequence). The CDR3 sequence is 15 residues long. Germline trimming cut 4 bases from V and 2 bases from J; bases unmatched to any gene: 7. CDR3 sequence (DNA): TGTGCCAGCAGCCCCCAAGGCGGGAGGGCCTACGAGCAGTACTTC. As protein: CASSPQGGRAYEQYF.

The gene calls are TRBV18 and TRBJ2-7, with a possible D match to TRBD2 (6 bases). Germline V gene sequence: CDR1 KGHSH, CDR2 LQKENI. The CDR3 spans 12 residues. Trimming cost V 6 bases and J 6 bases, with 12 bases left between them. CDR3 region: CASSAGLGEQYF. The CDR3 nucleotides are TGTGCCAGCTCCGCGGGGTTAGGCGAGCAGTACTTC.

The chain carries TRBV3-1 and TRBJ2-7; D gene uncertain. From germline, CDR1 is LGHDT and CDR2 YNNKEL (reference sequence). The ends were cut back, 2 bases at V and 2 bases at J, with 10 bases in the middle. The CDR3 runs 14 residues. The CDR3 protein is CASSQSPITYEQYF. DNA for the CDR3: TGTGCCAGCAGCCAATCCCCCATCACCTACGAGCAGTACTTC.

A single count supports this clonotype. The chain joins TRBV27 to TRBJ1-4, with TRBD1 matching over 9 bases. J was trimmed by 7 bases and V by 5 bases; bases with no gene match: 5. Germline CDR1 reads MNHEY; CDR2 reads SMNVEV (reference sequence). The CDR3 length is 14 residues. CDR3 residues: CASSIQGAGEKLFF. In DNA, the CDR3 is TGTGCCAGCAGTATACAGGGGGCGGGTGAAAAACTGTTTTTT.

The chain recombines TRBV4-3 with TRBJ1-2; D unclear. CDR1 is LGHNA, CDR2 YSLEER, per germline. V was cut by 0 bases and J by 3 bases, with 8 bases left in between. This CDR3 is 14 amino acids long. CDR3 protein: CASSQDHSDYGYTF. The CDR3 DNA sequence: TGCGCCAGCAGCCAAGATCACTCGGACTATGGCTACACCTTC.

V usage is TRBV29-1 and J usage is TRBJ2-5; D ambiguous. Trimming took off 6 bases at V and 1 base at J, with 9 bases between the two ends. The CDR3 is 12 residues long. CDR1 and CDR2 from the germline V gene are SQVTM and ANQGSEA. The CDR3 nucleotides read TGCAGCGTCAGACTGTTCCAAGAGACCCAGTACTTC. Amino acid sequence: CSVRLFQETQYF.

The chain uses TRBV27 and TRBJ1-2; D is unresolved. This CDR3 is built from 14 residues. Germline assignment: CDR1 MNHEY and CDR2 SMNVEV (reference sequence). V lost 2 bases, J lost 4 bases, and 11 bases lay in between. As DNA, the CDR3 is TGTGCCAGCAGTTTAAGTTTTACGACCTATGGCTACACCTTC. Its translation: CASSLSFTTYGYTF.

V and J are TRBV29-1 and TRBJ2-6; tentatively, D is TRBD1 (5 bases). V lost 0 bases, J lost 0 bases, and 12 bases lay in between. Per germline, CDR1 SQVTM and CDR2 ANQGSEA. This CDR3 is built from 17 residues. CDR3 residues: CSVEDTGKSSGANVLTF. CDR3 in DNA: TGCAGCGTTGAAGATACAGGAAAGAGCTCTGGGGCCAACGTCCTGACTTTC.

This chain connects TRBV11-2 to TRBJ2-3; D unclear. CDR3 length equals 13 residues. V was trimmed by 0 bases and J by 6 bases, leaving 7 bases between them. Germline CDR1 SGHAT, CDR2 FQNNGV. The CDR3 sequence: CASSLERADTQYF. DNA of the CDR3: TGTGCCAGCAGCTTAGAAAGGGCGGATACGCAGTATTTT.

The rearrangement uses TRBV21-1 and TRBJ2-1. TRBV21-1 is an annotated pseudogene. The CDR3 has 12 residues. The CDR3, as DNA: TGTGCCAGCAGCAAAGTTGGATATGAGCAGTTCTTC. Its protein product is CASSKVGYEQFF.

The chain links TRBV5-1 to TRBJ2-1; D perhaps matches TRBD2 (6 bases). The germline V and J ends were trimmed by 6 bases and 0 bases, with 13 bases remaining between them. The CDR3 loop spans 15 amino acids. CDR1 is SGHRS and CDR2 is YFSETQ in the germline V gene. For the CDR3, the DNA is TGCGCCAGCAAAGAGGGAGGAACCTCCTACAATGAGCAGTTCTTC. Translation gives CASKEGGTSYNEQFF.

This chain joins TRBV7-9 and TRBJ2-1; 8 nucleotides line up with TRBD2. CDR3 length equals 15 residues. Germline assignment: CDR1 SEHNR and CDR2 FQNEAQ (reference sequence). With V trimmed by 5 bases and J by 3 bases, 6 bases remained unmatched. The CDR3 nucleotides read TGTGCCAGCAGCCCCCGGACTAGCCGCTACAATGAGCAGTTCTTC. Its translation: CASSPRTSRYNEQFF.

This rearrangement joins TRBV3-1 to TRBJ2-7; 12 bases are a match to TRBD2. Germline assignment: CDR1 LGHDT and CDR2 YNNKEL (reference sequence). This CDR3 has 14 residues. Trimming took 8 bases from V and 4 from J; bases not matched to a gene: 6. The CDR3 DNA is TGTGCCAGCCAGCTAGCGGGAGGGTCGTACGAGCAGTACTTC. This codes for CASQLAGGSYEQYF.

The chain uses TRBV20-1 and TRBJ2-7; possibly TRBD1 for D (5 bases). The ends were cut back, 3 bases at V and 6 bases at J, with 9 bases in the middle. The CDR3 is 11 amino acids. Germline CDR1 is DFQATT and CDR2 is SNEGSKA (reference sequence). CDR3 nucleotides: TGCAGTGCTAGTCAGGGCCTCGAGCAGTACTTC. It translates to CSASQGLEQYF.

The V and J genes are TRBV29-1 and TRBJ1-2; possible D gene TRBD1, 5 bases. The length of the CDR3 is 13 residues. Trimming took 4 bases from V and 8 from J, leaving 17 bases between them. In germline, CDR1 is SQVTM, CDR2 ANQGSEA. In DNA, the CDR3 is TGCAGCGTTGCTTTAGGGCAGGGTGAAGGCTACACCTTC. Its translation: CSVALGQGEGYTF. Full variable domain (outside the CDR3, taken from reference TRBV29-1 and TRBJ1-2): SAVISQKPSRDICQRGTSLTIQCQVDSQVTMMFWYRQQPGQSLTLIATANQGSEATYESGFVIDKFPISRPNLTFSTLTVSNMSPEDSSIYLCSVALGQGEGYTFGSGTRLTVV.

The chain combines TRBV6-2 or TRBV6-3 with TRBJ2-1; 9 positions agree with TRBD2. V shed 2 bases, J shed 10 bases, and the junction held 6 bases outside the gene matches. CDR1 and CDR2 from the germline V gene are MNHEY and SVGEGT. The length of the CDR3 is 14 residues. The CDR3 DNA follows: TGTGCCAGCAGTTACCCCGTAAGCGGGAGGGAGCAGTTCTTC. This gives the protein CASSYPVSGREQFF.

V gene TRBV6-2 or TRBV6-3 combines with J gene TRBJ2-7; 8 bases are a match to TRBD1. The trim removed 6 bases at V and 5 bases at J, leaving 6 bases unmatched. Germline V CDR1 and CDR2: MNHEY, SVGEGT. The CDR3 runs to 13 residues. This chain's CDR3 is CASSRQGRNEQYF. As DNA, the CDR3 is TGTGCCAGCAGCCGACAGGGGAGGAACGAGCAGTACTTC.

The chain has TRBV30 and TRBJ2-2; tentatively, D is TRBD2 (5 bases). The CDR3 is made up of 15 amino acids. V lost 3 bases to trimming and J lost 2 bases, with 13 bases between them. Per the germline V gene, CDR1 is GTSNPN and CDR2 is SVGIG (reference sequence). The CDR3 reads CAWSEAGGNTGELFF. Written as DNA, the CDR3 is TGTGCCTGGAGCGAGGCGGGCGGTAACACCGGGGAGCTGTTTTTT. The full variable domain, in which reference TRBV30 and TRBJ2-2 provide the parts outside the CDR3, is SQTIHQWPATLVQPVGSPLSLECTVEGTSNPNLYWYRQAAGRGLQLLFYSVGIGQISSEVPQNLSASRPQDRQFILSSKKLLLSDSGFYLCAWSEAGGNTGELFFGEGSRLTVL.

This clonotype showed up just a few times. The chain carries TRBV7-3 and TRBJ1-1; a weak D match, TRBD1 (6 bases). Germline values: CDR1 SGHTA, CDR2 FQGTGA. CDR3 length: 13 amino acids. V was cut by 4 bases and J by 1 base, with 7 bases left in between. The CDR3 coding sequence is TGTGCCAGCAGCTCGACAGGGAACACTGAAGCTTTCTTT. This gives the protein CASSSTGNTEAFF. Full variable domain (remainder filled in from reference TRBV7-3 and TRBJ1-1): GAGVSQTPSNKVTEKGKYVELRCDPISGHTALYWYRQSLGQGPEFLIYFQGTGAADDSGLPNDRFFAVRPEGSVSTLKIQRTERGDSAVYLCASSSTGNTEAFFGQGTRLTVV.

This sequence joins TRBV30 and TRBJ1-2, with 8 bases fitting TRBD1. The CDR3 is 13 residues long. Per germline, CDR1 GTSNPN and CDR2 SVGIG (reference sequence). V shed 5 bases, J shed 7 bases, and the junction held 9 bases outside the gene matches. The CDR3 protein is CAWAPTGGIGYTF. For the CDR3, the DNA is TGTGCCTGGGCCCCCACAGGGGGGATTGGCTACACCTTC.

The rearrangement uses TRBV5-1 and TRBJ2-3; a weak D match, TRBD2 (5 bases). The length of the CDR3 is 15 residues. Deletions cut 4 bases from V and 0 bases from J, with 12 bases between. CDR1 and CDR2 from the germline V gene are SGHRS and YFSETQ. CDR3 in amino acids: CASSDSGTSTDTQYF. The CDR3 DNA reads as TGCGCCAGCAGCGATTCGGGAACTAGCACAGATACGCAGTATTTT.

The chain joins TRBV5-1 to TRBJ2-7; D might be TRBD2 (5 bases). V gave up 4 bases and J gave up 3 bases, with 8 bases separating them. The CDR3 loop spans 12 amino acids. Germline loops: CDR1 SGHRS, CDR2 YFSETQ. DNA for the CDR3: TGCGCCAGCAGCCTGGACTTCTACGAGCAGTACTTC. This encodes CASSLDFYEQYF.

The rearrangement links TRBV6-2 or TRBV6-3 to TRBJ2-7, with a weak D call TRBD1 (7 bases). The CDR3 loop spans 13 amino acids. Germline CDR1 reads MNHEY; CDR2 reads SVGEGT. Trimming removed 6 bases from V and 2 bases from J, with 11 bases in between. Written as DNA, the CDR3 is TGTGCCAGCAGACGCGGGACAGCCTACGAGCAGTACTTC. Translation: CASRRGTAYEQYF.

The chain links TRBV20-1 to TRBJ2-5; the D is unclear. V lost 6 bases to trimming and J lost 5 bases, with 10 bases between them. CDR1 is DFQATT and CDR2 is SNEGSKA in the germline V gene (reference sequence). The CDR3 extends over 11 amino acids. Written as DNA, the CDR3 is TGCAGTGCCACGCCAGATGAGACCCAGTACTTC. This codes for CSATPDETQYF.

This sequence joins TRBV27 and TRBJ2-7; tentative D call: TRBD1 (6 bases). Germline loops: CDR1 MNHEY, CDR2 SMNVEV (reference sequence). The CDR3 is 14 amino acids. The ends were cut back, 5 bases at V and 3 bases at J, with 14 bases in the middle. In DNA form, the CDR3 reads TGTGCCAGCAGTGCCCGCACAGGGAACTACGAGCAGTACTTC. Its translation: CASSARTGNYEQYF.

The V gene is TRBV20-1, the J gene TRBJ2-5, with D uncertain. Germline V CDR1 and CDR2: DFQATT, SNEGSKA (reference sequence). V shed 5 bases and J shed 5 bases, with 12 bases lying between them. CDR3 length: 12 residues. In DNA, the CDR3 is TGCAGTGCTCGGACCTATGGGGAGACCCAGTACTTC. Its protein product is CSARTYGETQYF.

CDR3 DNA: TGTGCCAGCAGCGTCGGACTAGCCGACTACGAGCAGTACTTC. This sequence encodes CASSVGLADYEQYF. V is TRBV9 and J is TRBJ2-7, with 8 bases that match TRBD2. This CDR3 comprises 14 residues. Germline lookup yields CDR1 SGDLS and CDR2 YYNGEE. With 2 bases clipped from V and 3 bases from J, the junction kept 4 bases outside the gene matches.

This chain joins TRBV20-1 and TRBJ1-5; no definite D call. The germline V gene encodes CDR1 DFQATT and CDR2 SNEGSKA (reference sequence). The CDR3 runs 14 residues. V dropped 1 base and J dropped 5 bases, with 12 bases sitting between them. The CDR3, as DNA: TGCAGTGCTAGAGTACACGCGGCTCATCAGCCCCAGCATTTT. Amino acids: CSARVHAAHQPQHF.

This chain links TRBV29-1 with TRBJ1-1; D may be TRBD1 (5 bases). V was trimmed by 6 bases and J by 8 bases, leaving 16 bases between them. Germline V CDR1 and CDR2: SQVTM, ANQGSEA. The CDR3 has 12 amino acids. The CDR3 loop is CSVGLIDREAFF. In nucleotides, the CDR3 is TGCAGCGTAGGCTTGATAGACAGAGAAGCTTTCTTT. The full variable domain, in which reference TRBV29-1 and TRBJ1-1 provide the parts outside the CDR3, is SAVISQKPSRDICQRGTSLTIQCQVDSQVTMMFWYRQQPGQSLTLIATANQGSEATYESGFVIDKFPISRPNLTFSTLTVSNMSPEDSSIYLCSVGLIDREAFFGQGTRLTVV.

V usage is TRBV2 and J usage is TRBJ2-6, with unresolved D. Trimming shortened V by 5 bases and J by 0 bases, and 5 bases separated the two germline ends. Germline CDR1 is SNHLY and CDR2 is FYNNEI. This CDR3 is 14 amino acids long. CDR3 coding DNA: TGTGCCAGCAGTCGAATCTCTGGGGCCAACGTCCTGACTTTC. It translates to CASSRISGANVLTF.